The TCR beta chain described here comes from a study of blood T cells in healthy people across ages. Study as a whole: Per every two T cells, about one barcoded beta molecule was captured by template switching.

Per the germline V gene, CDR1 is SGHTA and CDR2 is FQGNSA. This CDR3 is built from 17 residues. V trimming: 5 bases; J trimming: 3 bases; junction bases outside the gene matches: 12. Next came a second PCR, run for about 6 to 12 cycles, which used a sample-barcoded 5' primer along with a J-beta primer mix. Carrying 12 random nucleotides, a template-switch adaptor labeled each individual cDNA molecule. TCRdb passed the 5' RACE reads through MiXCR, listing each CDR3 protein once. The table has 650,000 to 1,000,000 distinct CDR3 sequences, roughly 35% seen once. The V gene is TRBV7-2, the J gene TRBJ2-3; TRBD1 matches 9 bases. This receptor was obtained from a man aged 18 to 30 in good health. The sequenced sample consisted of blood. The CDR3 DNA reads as TGTGCCAGCAGCCCCCGTCCCGGGACAGGGTTTACAGATACGCAGTATTTT. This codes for CASSPRPGTGFTDTQYF.